The rows below give T cell receptor beta chains drawn from one sample of a study of long-term antiretroviral therapy in people with HIV. Generated by immunoSEQ multiplex PCR, the TCRdb table keeps only in-frame clones and is missing some. The sample has roughly 45,000 clones, about 88% seen once. The source material was unsorted PBMCs, sampled 0.8 years after starting antiretroviral therapy. The origin of the receptors is a woman between 18 and 29 years old with HIV. Both conserved end residues are part of each CDR3. D genes are given only for firm matches. A clone size is listed for some rows: how often the clone was seen (once, few, many), or a class if it is expanded.

V	D	size	J	DNA	CDR3
TRBV25-1	TRBD1	NA	TRBJ1-3	TGTGCCAGCAGTCCAGACCGGGACAGAGGAAACACCATATATTTT	CASSPDRDRGNTIYF
TRBV28	TRBD2	NA	TRBJ2-5	TGTGCCAGCAGTTTTCCTAGCGGGAAGTTATCAGAGACCCAGTACTTC	CASSFPSGKLSETQYF
TRBV5-4	NA	NA	TRBJ2-2	TGTGCCAGCAGCCCAGCCGACAGACCAGCAACCACCGGGGAGCTGTTTTTT	CASSPADRPATTGELFF
TRBV5-1	TRBD2	NA	TRBJ2-3	TGCGCCAGCAGCTCGGGACTAGCGAGCACAGATACGCAGTATTTT	CASSSGLASTDTQYF
TRBV5-1	TRBD2	NA	TRBJ2-1	TGCGCCAGCAGCTTAATTGGGGGGGGAGGCTACAATGAGCAGTTCTTC	CASSLIGGGGYNEQFF
TRBV7-9	NA	NA	TRBJ2-2	TGTGCCAGCAGCTTTACAGGGACCGGGGAGCTGTTTTTT	CASSFTGTGELFF
TRBV10-3	NA	NA	TRBJ1-5	TGTGCCATCAGCGCACACCAGGTCCCAAGCAATCAGCCCCAGCATTTT	CAISAHQVPSNQPQHF
TRBV7-6	TRBD1	NA	TRBJ2-7	TGTGCCAGCAGCTTAGAGGTCAGGGGGCAGAAGCACGAGCAGTACTTC	CASSLEVRGQKHEQYF
TRBV19	NA	NA	TRBJ1-2	TGTGCCAGTAGTCCCAACGGGGGGGCGGGCTATGGCTACACCTTC	CASSPNGGAGYGYTF
TRBV15	TRBD2	NA	TRBJ2-3	TGTGCCACCAGCAGAGCCGGGGGGGGCCCAGATACGCAGTATTTT	CATSRAGGGPDTQYF
TRBV5-5	NA	NA	TRBJ2-7	TGTGCCAGCAGCTTGGCCCCCGGGTACGAGCAGTACTTC	CASSLAPGYEQYF
TRBV2	TRBD1	NA	TRBJ1-2	TGTGCCAGCAGTCTCACCCACAGGGGTGGCTACACCTTC	CASSLTHRGGYTF
TRBV7-2	TRBD2	once	TRBJ2-7	TGTGCCAGCAGCTTAGTTCGGGCTAGCGGGTACTACGAGCAGTACTTC	CASSLVRASGYYEQYF
TRBV28	NA	NA	TRBJ2-2	TGTGCCAGCTCGAATCTGGGGCCTCTGGGGAACACCGGGGAGCTGTTTTTT	CASSNLGPLGNTGELFF
TRBV4-3	NA	NA	TRBJ1-2	TGCGCCAGCAGCCAAGAACAGGGCAACTATGGCTACACCTTC	CASSQEQGNYGYTF
TRBV11-3	NA	once	TRBJ2-7	TGTGCCAGCAGCTTAGGTGGGAACGATTACGAGCAGTACTTC	CASSLGGNDYEQYF
TRBV6-5	TRBD2	NA	TRBJ2-5	TGTGCCAGCAGTTACTCGTATCGGGACTACCCTTACTTC	CASSYSYRDYPYF
TRBV7-2	TRBD2	NA	TRBJ2-3	TGTGCCAGCAGCTTGGCGGGAGGTGGGACCACACCAGATACGCAGTATTTT	CASSLAGGGTTPDTQYF
TRBV25-1	NA	NA	TRBJ1-5	TGTGCCAGCAGTGACTATAGCAATCAGCCCCAGCATTTT	CASSDYSNQPQHF
TRBV21-1	NA	NA	TRBJ2-1	TGTGCCAGCAGCAAAGGACACAGGGGGCGCCCCGGTGAGCAGTTCTTC	CASSKGHRGRPGEQFF
TRBV5-4	NA	NA	TRBJ2-5	TGTGCCAGCAGCTCATCGGGGCCCCAAGAGACCCAGTACTTC	CASSSSGPQETQYF
TRBV7-3	NA	NA	TRBJ2-3	TGTGCCAGCAGCCGGACCGGGGCAGATACGCAGTATTTT	CASSRTGADTQYF
TRBV15	NA	NA	TRBJ2-3	TGTGCCACCAGCAGAAACCCCACGGATACGCAGTATTTT	CATSRNPTDTQYF
TRBV7-2	TRBD2	NA	TRBJ2-1	TGTGCCAGCAGTCAATTATCGGGGGGGACCAGCTCCTACAATGAGCAGTTCTTC	CASSQLSGGTSSYNEQFF
TRBV6-5	TRBD1	once	TRBJ2-5	TGTGCCAGCAGCCTACAGGGGGCAGTTGGAGAGACCCAGTACTTC	CASSLQGAVGETQYF
TRBV9	NA	NA	TRBJ1-2	TGTGCCAGCAGTCGCGGAGGCTATGGCTACACCTTC	CASSRGGYGYTF
TRBV27	NA	NA	TRBJ2-7	TGTGCCAGCAGTTTGGGTTCGGCTTACGAGCAGTACTTC	CASSLGSAYEQYF
TRBV6-5	NA	NA	TRBJ2-5	TGTGCCAGCAGTTACGGGGGGGCGATTGAGACCCAGTACTTC	CASSYGGAIETQYF
TRBV7-3	TRBD2	NA	TRBJ2-1	TGTGCCAGCAGCCGTGGGGAGGGGTCATACAATGAGCAGTTCTTC	CASSRGEGSYNEQFF
TRBV18	TRBD1	NA	TRBJ1-1	TGTGCCAGCTCACCACCCTGGGCAGGGGGTAATTCTGAAGCTTTCTTT	CASSPPWAGGNSEAFF
TRBV7-8	NA	NA	TRBJ2-5	TGTGCCAGCAGCCCCTGGACAGACCAAGAGACCCAGTACTTC	CASSPWTDQETQYF
TRBV9	TRBD2	NA	TRBJ2-1	TGTGCCAGCAGCGTTGTTAGCGGGAGCCTTGAGCAGTTCTTC	CASSVVSGSLEQFF
TRBV5-6	NA	NA	TRBJ1-5	TGTGCCAGCAGCTCTGTACGGGGTAATCAGCCCCAGCATTTT	CASSSVRGNQPQHF
TRBV6-5	TRBD1	NA	TRBJ2-5	TGTGCCAGCACCAGCACCGACAGGGCCGGAGAGACCCAGTACTTC	CASTSTDRAGETQYF
TRBV4-3	NA	NA	TRBJ2-7	TGCGCCAGCAGCCAAGGGATCCCTCCGGGGGAATACCCCTACGAGCAGTACTTC	CASSQGIPPGEYPYEQYF
TRBV25-1	NA	NA	TRBJ2-1	TGTGCCAGCAGAAGAGGGCGCGATGAGCAGTTCTTC	CASRRGRDEQFF
TRBV4-1	NA	NA	TRBJ2-1	TGCGCCAGCAGCCAAGCCGGGTACAATGAGCAGTTCTTC	CASSQAGYNEQFF
TRBV9	TRBD2	NA	TRBJ2-2	TGTGCCAGCAGCGTAGGTCTTCTGGGGCGGGAGGGTTCGAACACCGGGGAGCTGTTTTTT	CASSVGLLGREGSNTGELFF
TRBV19	NA	NA	TRBJ1-1	TGTGCCAGTAGTACAAACAGGGTCAGGGGCACTGAAGCTTTCTTT	CASSTNRVRGTEAFF
TRBV4-1	NA	NA	TRBJ2-7	TGCGCCAGCAGCCCTACAGGGAGTGGGTCCTACGAGCAGTACTTC	CASSPTGSGSYEQYF
TRBV18	NA	NA	TRBJ1-4	TGTGCCAGCTCACCACGGCCAGACGGTGGAGAAAAACTGTTTTTT	CASSPRPDGGEKLFF
TRBV6-5	NA	NA	TRBJ1-4	TGTGCCAGCAGTTACTCGATTGGGCGGGTAGGGGAAAAACTGTTTTTT	CASSYSIGRVGEKLFF
TRBV28	NA	NA	TRBJ1-1	TGTGCCAGCAGTTTACCGCCAGTCAGCACCACTGAAGCTTTCTTT	CASSLPPVSTTEAFF
TRBV7-9	TRBD1	NA	TRBJ1-3	TGTGCCAGCAGCGCATGGACAGGGACTTTCTCTGGAAACACCATATATTTT	CASSAWTGTFSGNTIYF
TRBV9	NA	NA	TRBJ1-1	TGTGCCAGCAGCGTAGCCACAGGGACTTTAATAACTGAAGCTTTCTTT	CASSVATGTLITEAFF
TRBV7-7	TRBD2	NA	TRBJ2-3	TGTGCTAGCAGCTTAATGGTGTCCGGGACTAGTGGTACGCAGTATTTT	CASSLMVSGTSGTQYF
TRBV6-5	NA	NA	TRBJ1-1	TGTGCCAGCAGTTACAAGGTGTTGAACACTGAAGCTTTCTTT	CASSYKVLNTEAFF
TRBV19	NA	few	TRBJ1-2	TGTGCCAGTACTACAGCGGGTGGCTACACCTTC	CASTTAGGYTF
TRBV19	NA	NA	TRBJ1-2	TGTGCCAGTAGTAGAGGTACTAACTATGGCTACACCTTC	CASSRGTNYGYTF
TRBV5-1	TRBD2	NA	TRBJ2-1	TGCGCCAGCAGTCTCGCGACTAGCGGGAGGGATGAGCAGTTCTTC	CASSLATSGRDEQFF
TRBV7-2	NA	once	TRBJ2-4	TGTGCCAGCAGCCGCCCTAGCGTCGAGAGCGGCATTCAGTACTTC	CASSRPSVESGIQYF
TRBV18	NA	few	TRBJ2-7	TGTGCCAGCTCACCGACAGGTTCTAAGTACGAGCAGTACTTC	CASSPTGSKYEQYF
TRBV19	TRBD1	NA	TRBJ2-7	TGTGCCAGTGCGGGACAGGTCTCCTACGAGCAGTACTTC	CASAGQVSYEQYF
TRBV6-6	NA	few	TRBJ1-2	TGTGCCAGCAGTTACTCGAGACTAGCTAACTATGGCTACACCTTC	CASSYSRLANYGYTF
TRBV10-1	NA	NA	TRBJ2-5	TGCGCCAGCAGAGACCCAGGGATGGAGACCCAGTACTTC	CASRDPGMETQYF
TRBV11-3	NA	NA	TRBJ1-1	TGTGCCAGCAGCTTAGGACAGGTCACTGAAGCTTTCTTT	CASSLGQVTEAFF
TRBV5-1	TRBD1	NA	TRBJ2-5	TGCGCCAGCAGCCACCTACCGGGACAGGGAGGGGGAGAGACCCAGTACTTC	CASSHLPGQGGGETQYF
TRBV7-9	NA	NA	TRBJ2-7	TGTGCCAGCAGCCGGGACTTGAGCTCCTACGAGCAGTACTTC	CASSRDLSSYEQYF
TRBV27	NA	NA	TRBJ2-1	TGTGCCAGCAGTTCCCTAGACGGTAGTAATGAGCAGTTCTTC	CASSSLDGSNEQFF
TRBV7-2	NA	NA	TRBJ1-2	TGTGCCAGCAGCCACCCAACAGGGAACTATGGCTACACCTTC	CASSHPTGNYGYTF